This T cell receptor (beta chain) was captured by sequencing in a study of CD8+ T cells in alopecia areata. Germline loops: CDR1 SNHLY, CDR2 FYNNEI. The CDR3 contains 15 residues. J gave up 5 bases and V 4 bases, and 8 bases lay outside the gene matches. Treatment in this sample: oral pan-JAK inhibitor, 5-10 mg twice daily. The study team obtained lesional scalp punch biopsies and peripheral blood from alopecia areata patients. This clone was found many times. After isolation, RNA underwent reverse transcription to generate cDNA as the sequencing template. Sequencing used immunoSEQ multiplex PCR; TCRdb keeps in-frame clones, though not all of them. The sample consists of about 200,000 clones, 30% to 40% of them appearing once.

This clonotype originated in a human donor with alopecia areata. The starting material was CD4+ T cells sorted from blood, obtained at approximately week 34, from a patient treated with tofacitinib. V and J are TRBV2 and TRBJ2-7, with 10 bases fitting TRBD1. CDR3 nucleotide sequence: TGTGCCAGCAGTGGGGACAGGGGAAAACTTCACGAGCAGTACTTC. It codes for CASSGDRGKLHEQYF.